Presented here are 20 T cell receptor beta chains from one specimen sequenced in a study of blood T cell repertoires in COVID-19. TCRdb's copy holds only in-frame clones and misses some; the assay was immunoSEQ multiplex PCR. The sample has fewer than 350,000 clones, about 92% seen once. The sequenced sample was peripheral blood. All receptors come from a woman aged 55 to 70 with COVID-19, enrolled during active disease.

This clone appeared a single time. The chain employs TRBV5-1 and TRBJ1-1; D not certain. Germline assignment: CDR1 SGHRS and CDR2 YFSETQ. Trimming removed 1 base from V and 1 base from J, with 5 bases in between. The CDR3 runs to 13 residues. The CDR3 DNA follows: TGCGCCAGCAGCTTGCCAGAGAACACTGAAGCTTTCTTT. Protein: CASSLPENTEAFF. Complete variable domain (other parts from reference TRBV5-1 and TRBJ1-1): KAGVTQTPRYLIKTRGQQVTLSCSPISGHRSVSWYQQTPGQGLQFLFEYFSETQRNKGNFPGRFSGRQFSNSRSEMNVSTLELGDSALYLCASSLPENTEAFFGQGTRLTVV.

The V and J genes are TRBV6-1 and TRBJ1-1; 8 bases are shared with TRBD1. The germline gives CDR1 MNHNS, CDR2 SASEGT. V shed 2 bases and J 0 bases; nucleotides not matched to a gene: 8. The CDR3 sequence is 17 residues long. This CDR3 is CASSELRQGQMNTEAFF. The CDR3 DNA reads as TGTGCCAGCAGTGAATTGAGACAGGGGCAGATGAACACTGAAGCTTTCTTT.

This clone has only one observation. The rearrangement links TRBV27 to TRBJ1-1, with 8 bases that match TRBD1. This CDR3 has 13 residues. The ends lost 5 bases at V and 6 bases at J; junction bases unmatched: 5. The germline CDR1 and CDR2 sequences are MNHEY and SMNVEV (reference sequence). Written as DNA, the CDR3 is TGTGCCAGCAGTGACAGGGGCACCGCTGAAGCTTTCTTT. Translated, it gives CASSDRGTAEAFF.

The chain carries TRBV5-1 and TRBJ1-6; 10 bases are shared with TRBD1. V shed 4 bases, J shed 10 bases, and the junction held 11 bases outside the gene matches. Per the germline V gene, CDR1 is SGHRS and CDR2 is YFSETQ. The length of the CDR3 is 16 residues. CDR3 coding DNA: TGCGCCAGCAGCCAGAGACCCGGGACAGGGGCCTCACCCCTCCACTTT. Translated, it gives CASSQRPGTGASPLHF.

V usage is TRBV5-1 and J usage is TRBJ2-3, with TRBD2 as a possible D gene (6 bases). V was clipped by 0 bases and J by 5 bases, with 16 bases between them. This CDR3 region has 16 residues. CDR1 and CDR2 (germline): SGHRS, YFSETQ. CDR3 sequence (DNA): TGCGCCAGCAGCTTGGTTGGGGGGAGGCAGGGAGATACGCAGTATTTT. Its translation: CASSLVGGRQGDTQYF.

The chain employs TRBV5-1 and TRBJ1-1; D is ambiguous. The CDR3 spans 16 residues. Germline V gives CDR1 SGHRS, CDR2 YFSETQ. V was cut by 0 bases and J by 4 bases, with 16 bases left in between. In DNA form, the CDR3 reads TGCGCCAGCAGCTTGGATGGGGTTGGTAGCGGCACTGAAGCTTTCTTT. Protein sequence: CASSLDGVGSGTEAFF.

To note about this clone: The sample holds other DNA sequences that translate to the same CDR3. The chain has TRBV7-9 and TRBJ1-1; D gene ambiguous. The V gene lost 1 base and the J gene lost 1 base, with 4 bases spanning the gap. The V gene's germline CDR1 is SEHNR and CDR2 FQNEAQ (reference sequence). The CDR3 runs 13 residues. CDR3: CASSLEQNTEAFF. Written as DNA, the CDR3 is TGTGCCAGCAGCTTAGAGCAGAACACTGAAGCTTTCTTT.

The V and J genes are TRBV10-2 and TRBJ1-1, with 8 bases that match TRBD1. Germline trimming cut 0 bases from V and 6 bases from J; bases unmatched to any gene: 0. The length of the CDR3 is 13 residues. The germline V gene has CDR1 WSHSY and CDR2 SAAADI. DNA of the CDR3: TGCGCCAGCAGTGAGTCGGGACAGGCTGAAGCTTTCTTT. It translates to CASSESGQAEAFF.

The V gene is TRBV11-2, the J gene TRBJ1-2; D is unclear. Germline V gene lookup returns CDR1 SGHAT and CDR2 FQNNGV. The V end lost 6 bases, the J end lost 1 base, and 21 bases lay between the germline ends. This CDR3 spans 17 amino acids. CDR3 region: CASSIAIREYLNYGYTF. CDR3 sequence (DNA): TGTGCCAGCAGTATTGCGATCCGGGAGTATCTTAACTATGGCTACACCTTC.

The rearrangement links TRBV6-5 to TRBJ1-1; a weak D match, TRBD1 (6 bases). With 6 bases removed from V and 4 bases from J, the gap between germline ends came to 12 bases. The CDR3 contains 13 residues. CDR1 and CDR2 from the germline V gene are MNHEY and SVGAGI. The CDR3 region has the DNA TGTGCCAGCAGACCCGGGACACTCACTGAAGCTTTCTTT. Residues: CASRPGTLTEAFF.

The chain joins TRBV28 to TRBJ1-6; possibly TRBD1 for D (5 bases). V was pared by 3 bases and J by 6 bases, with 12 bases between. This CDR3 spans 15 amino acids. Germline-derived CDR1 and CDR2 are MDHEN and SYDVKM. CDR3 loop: CASSFPWGLNSPLHF. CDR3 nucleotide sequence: TGTGCCAGCAGTTTTCCTTGGGGACTTAATTCACCCCTCCACTTT.

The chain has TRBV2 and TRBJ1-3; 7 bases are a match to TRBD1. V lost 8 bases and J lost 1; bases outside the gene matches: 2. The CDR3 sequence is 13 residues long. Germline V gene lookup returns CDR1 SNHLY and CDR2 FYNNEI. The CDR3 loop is CASETGSGNTIYF. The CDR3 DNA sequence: TGTGCCAGCGAGACAGGGTCTGGAAACACCATATATTTT.

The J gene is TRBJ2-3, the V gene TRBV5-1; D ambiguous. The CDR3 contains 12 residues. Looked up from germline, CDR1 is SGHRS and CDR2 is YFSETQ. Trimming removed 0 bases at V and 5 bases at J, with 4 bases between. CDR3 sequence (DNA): TGCGCCAGCAGCTTGGTTATAGATACGCAGTATTTT. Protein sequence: CASSLVIDTQYF.

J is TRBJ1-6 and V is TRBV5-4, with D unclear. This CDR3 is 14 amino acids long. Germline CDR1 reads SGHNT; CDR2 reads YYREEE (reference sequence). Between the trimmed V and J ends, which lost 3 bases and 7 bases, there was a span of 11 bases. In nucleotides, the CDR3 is TGTGCCAGCAGCTCAAGAGTAGAGAATTCACCCCTCCACTTT. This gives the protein CASSSRVENSPLHF.

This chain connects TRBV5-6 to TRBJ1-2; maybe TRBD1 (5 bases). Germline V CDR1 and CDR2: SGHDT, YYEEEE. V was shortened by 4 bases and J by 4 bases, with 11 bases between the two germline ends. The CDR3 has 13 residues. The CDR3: CASSATVSYGYTF. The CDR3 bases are TGTGCCAGCAGCGCGACAGTTTCCTATGGCTACACCTTC.

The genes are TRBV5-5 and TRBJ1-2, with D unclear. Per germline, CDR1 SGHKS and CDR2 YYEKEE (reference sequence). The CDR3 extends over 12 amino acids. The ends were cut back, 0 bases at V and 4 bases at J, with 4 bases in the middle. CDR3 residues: CASSLVGYGYTF. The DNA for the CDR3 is TGTGCCAGCAGCTTGGTCGGCTATGGCTACACCTTC.

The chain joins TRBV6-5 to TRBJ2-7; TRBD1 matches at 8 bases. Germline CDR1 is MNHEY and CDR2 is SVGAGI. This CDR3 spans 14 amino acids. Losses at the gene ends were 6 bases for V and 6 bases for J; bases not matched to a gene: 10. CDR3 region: CASRTGEQGGEQYF. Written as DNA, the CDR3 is TGTGCCAGCAGAACGGGGGAACAGGGGGGCGAGCAGTACTTC.

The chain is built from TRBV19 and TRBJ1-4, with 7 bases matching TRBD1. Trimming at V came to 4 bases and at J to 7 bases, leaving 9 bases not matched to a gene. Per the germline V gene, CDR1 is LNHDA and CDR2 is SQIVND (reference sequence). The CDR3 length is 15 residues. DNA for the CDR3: TGTGCCAGTAGTAGTCGTGCAGGGGGAGGTGAAAAACTGTTTTTT. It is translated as CASSSRAGGGEKLFF. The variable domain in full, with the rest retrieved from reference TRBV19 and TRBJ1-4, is DGGITQSPKYLFRKEGQNVTLSCEQNLNHDAMYWYRQDPGQGLRLIYYSQIVNDFQKGDIAEGYSVSREKKESFPLTVTSAQKNPTAFYLCASSSRAGGGEKLFFGSGTQLSVL.

CDR3 coding DNA: TGTGCCAGCACACGCGGAAGAGAGGAAAAACTGTTTTTT. Translation: CASTRGREEKLFF. The chain uses TRBV2 and TRBJ1-4; D unclear. The germline V gene encodes CDR1 SNHLY and CDR2 FYNNEI. Trimming pared 7 bases from V and 8 bases from J, leaving 14 bases between. The CDR3 is 13 amino acids.

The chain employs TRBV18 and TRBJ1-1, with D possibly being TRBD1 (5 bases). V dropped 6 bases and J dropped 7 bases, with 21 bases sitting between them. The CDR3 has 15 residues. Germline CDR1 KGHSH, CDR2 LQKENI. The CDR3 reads CASSPGRAGKNEAFF. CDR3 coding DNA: TGTGCCAGCTCCCCAGGGAGGGCGGGGAAGAATGAAGCTTTCTTT.